The 23 T cell receptor beta chains below all came from one sample that was sequenced in a study of T cell repertoires in cytomegalovirus infection. One entry per CDR3 protein, called by TCRdb with MiXCR from the reads. The table shows around 530,000 distinct CDR3 sequences, with less than 30% occurring only once. The sequencing sample was made of PBMCs. The receptors were sampled from a human donor in good health (CMV status not recorded). Some clones in this sample may be carry-over from other donors' samples.

This clonotype was detected many times. The chain uses TRBV18 and TRBJ1-2, with 9 bases aligning to TRBD1. The V segment lost 0 bases and the J segment 8 bases; nucleotides outside the gene matches: 13. From germline, CDR1 is KGHSH and CDR2 LQKENI. This CDR3 region has 17 residues. CDR3 amino acids: CASSPPGLTGTGYGYTF. CDR3 DNA: TGTGCCAGCTCACCACCCGGTTTAACCGGGACAGGGTACGGCTACACCTTC.

This clonotype has a handful of counts. The V gene is TRBV6-2 or TRBV6-3, the J gene TRBJ2-7; TRBD2 matches at 12 bases. The CDR3 loop spans 16 amino acids. Trimming at V came to 5 bases and at J to 7 bases, leaving 12 bases not matched to a gene. Germline CDR1 is MNHEY and CDR2 is SVGEGT. The CDR3 loop is CASSKPQLAGGREQYF. CDR3 sequence (DNA): TGTGCCAGCAGTAAACCGCAACTAGCGGGAGGTCGTGAGCAGTACTTC.

The table lists this clonotype with a few counts. The V call is TRBV29-1, the J call TRBJ1-1, with D maybe TRBD1 (6 bases). CDR3 length: 12 amino acids. V dropped 4 bases and J dropped 5 bases, with 11 bases sitting between them. Looked up from germline, CDR1 is SQVTM and CDR2 is ANQGSEA. The chain's CDR3 is CSVAGGRTEAFF. The CDR3 bases are TGCAGCGTTGCTGGGGGCAGAACTGAAGCTTTCTTT.

This clonotype was recorded many times. The rearrangement uses TRBV30 and TRBJ1-1, with TRBD1 matching 7 bases. This CDR3 has 15 amino acids. Trimming removed 8 bases from V and 0 bases from J; junction bases left unmatched: 12. CDR1 and CDR2 from the germline V gene are GTSNPN and SVGIG (reference sequence). The CDR3 nucleotides are TGTGCCCTCAGGAGCCGGGACAGAGTGAACACTGAAGCTTTCTTT. It yields the protein CALRSRDRVNTEAFF.

The V gene is TRBV28, the J gene TRBJ2-7; weak D call: TRBD2 (6 bases). CDR3 length: 14 residues. Germline CDR1 and CDR2: MDHEN and SYDVKM. V shed 5 bases and J shed 0 bases, with 11 bases lying between them. For the CDR3, the DNA is TGTGCCAGCAGTGGCGGGGTGAGCTCCTACGAGCAGTACTTC. Translating gives CASSGGVSSYEQYF.

This chain joins TRBV7-9 and TRBJ1-2; TRBD1 aligns across 7 bases. V dropped 2 bases and J dropped 3; count of bases not matched to a gene: 9. Germline values: CDR1 SEHNR, CDR2 FQNEAQ (reference sequence). There are 16 residues in the CDR3. The CDR3 coding sequence is TGTGCCAGCAGCTTACCCAGACAGGGAGTGCACTATGGCTACACCTTC. Protein: CASSLPRQGVHYGYTF. Full variable domain (missing parts from reference TRBV7-9 and TRBJ1-2): DTGVSQNPRHKITKRGQNVTFRCDPISEHNRLYWYRQTLGQGPEFLTYFQNEAQLEKSRLLSDRFSAERPKGSFSTLEIQRTEQGDSAMYLCASSLPRQGVHYGYTFGSGTRLTVV.

Only a few counts were recorded for this clonotype. The rearrangement joins TRBV7-9 to TRBJ2-3, with D perhaps TRBD2 (5 bases). This CDR3 region has 14 residues. Germline V gene sequence: CDR1 SEHNR, CDR2 FQNEAQ (reference sequence). V shed 5 bases and J shed 2 bases, with 11 bases lying between them. The CDR3 reads CASSPRTYTDTQYF. DNA of the CDR3: TGTGCCAGCAGCCCCCGGACTTACACAGATACGCAGTATTTT.

There are many counts of this clonotype. For the CDR3, the DNA is TGTGCCAGCAGCTTACTCAACAGGGCCTACGAGCAGTACTTC. This translates into CASSLLNRAYEQYF. This chain links TRBV7-6 with TRBJ2-7; D perhaps matches TRBD1 (6 bases). Trimming took 2 bases from V and 2 from J, leaving 10 bases between them. The CDR3 is 14 amino acids. CDR1 and CDR2 from the germline V gene are SGHVS and FNYEAQ.

CDR3: CAGGDRGLTEAFF. The CDR3 bases are TGTGCCGGGGGGGACAGGGGCCTCACTGAAGCTTTCTTT. This sequence joins TRBV12-3 or TRBV12-4 and TRBJ1-1; 10 bases map to TRBD1. There are 13 residues in the CDR3. V trimming: 11 bases; J trimming: 4 bases; junction bases outside the gene matches: 7.

This clonotype was recorded a few times. The chain recombines TRBV11-3 with TRBJ2-1; perhaps TRBD2 as D (6 bases). Trimming left V 4 bases short and J 8 bases short, with 21 bases between. The CDR3 is made up of 16 amino acids. Germline CDR1 SGHNT, CDR2 YENEEA. Here the CDR3 DNA reads TGTGCCAGCAGCTCAGGGACTCAGGGTCAGGTGGATGAGCAGTTCTTC. Protein: CASSSGTQGQVDEQFF. Variable domain in full (rest from reference TRBV11-3 and TRBJ2-1): EAGVVQSPRYKIIEKKQPVAFWCNPISGHNTLYWYLQNLGQGPELLIRYENEEAVDDSQLPKDRFSAERLKGVDSTLKIQPAELGDSAVYLCASSSGTQGQVDEQFFGPGTRLTVL.

The sample holds many counts of this clonotype. The chain couples TRBV7-2 to TRBJ2-7, with TRBD2 matching 11 bases. Germline CDR1 reads SGHTA; CDR2 reads FQGNSA. This CDR3 contains 19 residues. Trimming took 6 bases from V and 4 from J; bases not matched to a gene: 20. The CDR3 coding sequence is TGTGCCAGCAGTCCTCACCTGACTAGCGGGACCCTCCTCCAATACGAGCAGTACTTC. As protein: CASSPHLTSGTLLQYEQYF.

This clonotype was detected a few times. The CDR3 DNA is TGTGCCAGCAGCTTAGGATCGGGTTGGGAGCAGTACTTC. It encodes CASSLGSGWEQYF. The rearrangement uses TRBV7-2 and TRBJ2-7; D is ambiguous. The V end lost 1 base, the J end lost 7 bases, and 11 bases lay between the germline ends. Germline assignment: CDR1 SGHTA and CDR2 FQGNSA. The CDR3 runs 13 residues.

Ten or more counts support this clonotype. The chain has TRBV7-2 and TRBJ2-7, with D uncertain. In germline, CDR1 is SGHTA, CDR2 FQGNSA. This CDR3 comprises 15 residues. V was cut by 3 bases and J by 0 bases, with 12 bases left in between. The CDR3 is CASSFFLGSSYEQYF. CDR3 coding DNA: TGTGCCAGCAGCTTCTTCCTGGGAAGCTCCTACGAGCAGTACTTC.

This chain uses TRBV5-6 with TRBJ1-1, with D perhaps matching TRBD1 (6 bases). Between the trimmed V and J ends, which lost 3 bases and 12 bases, there was a span of 27 bases. This CDR3 contains 16 residues. The germline V gene encodes CDR1 SGHDT and CDR2 YYEEEE. The CDR3 DNA is TGTGCCAGCAGCTCGCCCGGGGGGGGGGCGGCGAGGGTCTCTTTCTTT. Translation: CASSSPGGGAARVSFF. The full variable domain, in which reference TRBV5-6 and TRBJ1-1 provide the parts outside the CDR3, is DAGVTQSPTHLIKTRGQQVTLRCSPKSGHDTVSWYQQALGQGPQFIFQYYEEEERQRGNFPDRFSGHQFPNYSSELNVNALLLGDSALYLCASSSPGGGAARVSFFGQGTRLTVV.

The chain combines TRBV6-1 with TRBJ1-5; D is unclear. Germline V lookup: CDR1 MNHNS, CDR2 SASEGT. V lost 2 bases and J lost 11, with 16 bases in between. This CDR3 contains 14 residues. The CDR3 bases are TGTGCCAGCAGTGAAAGAACCGTCGGCATAGCCCAGCATTTT. Amino acid sequence: CASSERTVGIAQHF.

The chain links TRBV2 to TRBJ1-1; D possibly corresponds to TRBD1 (5 bases). The length of the CDR3 is 14 residues. Germline V lookup: CDR1 SNHLY, CDR2 FYNNEI. Between the trimmed V and J ends, which lost 5 bases and 5 bases, there was a span of 15 bases. The CDR3 reads CASSKGVRETEAFF. The CDR3 nucleotides read TGTGCCAGCAGTAAAGGTGTCAGGGAGACTGAAGCTTTCTTT. The full variable domain, its missing parts supplied by reference TRBV2 and TRBJ1-1, is EPEVTQTPSHQVTQMGQEVILRCVPISNHLYFYWYRQILGQKVEFLVSFYNNEISEKSEIFDDQFSVERPDGSNFTLKIRSTKLEDSAMYFCASSKGVRETEAFFGQGTRLTVV.

This chain's CDR3 is CASSQERAGGTGELFF. For the CDR3, the DNA is TGCGCCAGCAGCCAAGAGCGAGCGGGAGGTACCGGGGAGCTGTTTTTT. The chain employs TRBV4-3 and TRBJ2-2; 9 nucleotides align to TRBD2. The trim removed 0 bases at V and 5 bases at J, leaving 4 bases unmatched. The CDR3 contains 16 residues. Germline CDR1 LGHNA, CDR2 YSLEER.

This clonotype was counted many times. The J gene is TRBJ2-2, the V gene TRBV7-2; TRBD2 agrees at 7 bases. CDR3 length: 16 amino acids. V trimming: 6 bases; J trimming: 4 bases; junction bases outside the gene matches: 11. The germline V gene encodes CDR1 SGHTA and CDR2 FQGNSA. CDR3 loop: CASRSRASGFTGELFF. In nucleotides, the CDR3 is TGTGCCAGCAGGAGTAGGGCTAGCGGATTCACCGGGGAGCTGTTTTTT.

V is TRBV12-3 or TRBV12-4 and J is TRBJ1-1; weak D call: TRBD1 (5 bases). The CDR3 has 13 residues. The V and J ends lost 5 bases and 7 bases respectively, with 14 bases between them. The CDR3 region is CASSKIDRYEAFF. The DNA for the CDR3 is TGTGCCAGCAGTAAGATAGACAGATATGAAGCTTTCTTT.

Only a few counts were recorded for this clonotype. The chain joins TRBV11-2 to TRBJ1-1; possibly TRBD1 for D (5 bases). CDR1 and CDR2 from the germline V gene are SGHAT and FQNNGV. The CDR3 runs 15 residues. Trimming left V 4 bases short and J 3 bases short, with 15 bases between. In nucleotides, the CDR3 is TGTGCCAGCAGCTCGATGCTTCCAGGGTACACTGAAGCTTTCTTT. It yields the protein CASSSMLPGYTEAFF.

V usage is TRBV10-3 and J usage is TRBJ1-1; 8 bases map to TRBD1. Germline V gene lookup returns CDR1 ENHRY and CDR2 SYGVKD. The CDR3 extends over 14 amino acids. Trimming took 10 bases from V and 0 from J; bases not matched to a gene: 7. CDR3 protein: CATNRQGMNTEAFF. The DNA of the CDR3 is TGTGCCACCAACCGACAGGGGATGAACACTGAAGCTTTCTTT.

Ten or more counts support this clonotype. This chain connects TRBV7-2 to TRBJ1-1; no reliable D call. V gave up 2 bases and J gave up 8 bases, with 12 bases separating them. CDR1 is SGHTA and CDR2 is FQGNSA in the germline V gene. This CDR3 is built from 13 residues. CDR3 sequence: CASSLYMMDEAFF. DNA for the CDR3: TGTGCCAGCAGCTTATATATGATGGACGAAGCTTTCTTT.

The chain has TRBV12-3 or TRBV12-4 and TRBJ2-1, with D unresolved. The CDR3 totals 11 residues. Trimming cost V 5 bases and J 7 bases, with 6 bases left between them. The CDR3 DNA sequence: TGTGCCAGCAGTAAACGGAATGAGCAGTTCTTC. Protein: CASSKRNEQFF.